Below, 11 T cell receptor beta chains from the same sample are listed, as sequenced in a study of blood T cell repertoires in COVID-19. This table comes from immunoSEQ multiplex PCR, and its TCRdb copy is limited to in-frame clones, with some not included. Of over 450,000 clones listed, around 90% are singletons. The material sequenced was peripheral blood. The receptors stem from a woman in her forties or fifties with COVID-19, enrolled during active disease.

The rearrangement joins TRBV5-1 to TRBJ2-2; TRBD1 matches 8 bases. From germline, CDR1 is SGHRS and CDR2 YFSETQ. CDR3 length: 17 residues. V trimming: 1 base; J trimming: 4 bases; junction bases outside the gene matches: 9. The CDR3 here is CASSLRGRQGRTGELFF. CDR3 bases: TGCGCCAGCAGCTTGAGGGGACGACAGGGGCGCACCGGGGAGCTGTTTTTT.

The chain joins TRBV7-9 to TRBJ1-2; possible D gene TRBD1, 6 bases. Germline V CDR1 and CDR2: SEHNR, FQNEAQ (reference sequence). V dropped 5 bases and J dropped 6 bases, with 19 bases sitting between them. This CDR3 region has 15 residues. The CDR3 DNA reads TGTGCCAGCAGCATCCTCAGGGGAGGGCCCAATGGCTACACCTTC. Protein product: CASSILRGGPNGYTF.

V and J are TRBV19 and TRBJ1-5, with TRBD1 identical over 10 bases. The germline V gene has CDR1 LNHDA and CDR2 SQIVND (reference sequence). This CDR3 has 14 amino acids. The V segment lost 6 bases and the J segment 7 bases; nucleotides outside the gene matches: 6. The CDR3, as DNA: TGTGCCAGTAGCGAGGACAGGGGGGACCAGCCCCAGCATTTT. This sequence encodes CASSEDRGDQPQHF.

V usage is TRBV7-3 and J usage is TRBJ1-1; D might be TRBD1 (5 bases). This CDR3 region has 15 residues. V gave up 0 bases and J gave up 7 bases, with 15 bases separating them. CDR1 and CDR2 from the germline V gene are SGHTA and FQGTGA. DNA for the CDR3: TGTGCCAGCAGCTTAACAGGGGTCGCGGGAGATGAAGCTTTCTTT. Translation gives CASSLTGVAGDEAFF. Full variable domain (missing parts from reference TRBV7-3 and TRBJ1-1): GAGVSQTPSNKVTEKGKYVELRCDPISGHTALYWYRQSLGQGPEFLIYFQGTGAADDSGLPNDRFFAVRPEGSVSTLKIQRTERGDSAVYLCASSLTGVAGDEAFFGQGTRLTVV.

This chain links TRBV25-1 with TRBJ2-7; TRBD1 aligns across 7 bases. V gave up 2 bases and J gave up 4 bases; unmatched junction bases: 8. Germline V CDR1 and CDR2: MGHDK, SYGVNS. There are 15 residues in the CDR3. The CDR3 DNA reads TGTGCCAGCAGTGAAGGGGGACAGAGATCTTACGAGCAGTACTTC. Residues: CASSEGGQRSYEQYF.

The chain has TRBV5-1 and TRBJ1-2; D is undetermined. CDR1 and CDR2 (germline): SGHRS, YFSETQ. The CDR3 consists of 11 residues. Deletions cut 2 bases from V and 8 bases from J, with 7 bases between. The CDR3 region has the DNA TGCGCCAGCAGCTTCAACGGGGGCTACACCTTC. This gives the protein CASSFNGGYTF.

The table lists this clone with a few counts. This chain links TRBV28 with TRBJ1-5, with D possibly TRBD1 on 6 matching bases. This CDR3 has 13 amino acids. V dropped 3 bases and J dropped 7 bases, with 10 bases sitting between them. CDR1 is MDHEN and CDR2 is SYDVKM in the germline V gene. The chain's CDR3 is CASSLGGAQPQHF. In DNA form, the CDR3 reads TGTGCCAGCAGTTTGGGGGGGGCGCAGCCCCAGCATTTT. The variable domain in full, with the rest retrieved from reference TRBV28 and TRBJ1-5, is DVKVTQSSRYLVKRTGEKVFLECVQDMDHENMFWYRQDPGLGLRLIYFSYDVKMKEKGDIPEGYSVSREKKERFSLILESASTNQTSMYLCASSLGGAQPQHFGDGTRLSIL.

In DNA, the CDR3 is TGTGCCACCAGCAGAGATCGCGACAGTTTCTATGGCTACACCTTC. It is translated as CATSRDRDSFYGYTF. The chain links TRBV15 to TRBJ1-2; TRBD1 might be the D (5 bases). The V end was cut by 0 bases, the J end by 4 bases, with 12 bases between. The CDR3 is 15 amino acids. Germline CDR1 is LNHNV and CDR2 is YYDKDF (reference sequence).

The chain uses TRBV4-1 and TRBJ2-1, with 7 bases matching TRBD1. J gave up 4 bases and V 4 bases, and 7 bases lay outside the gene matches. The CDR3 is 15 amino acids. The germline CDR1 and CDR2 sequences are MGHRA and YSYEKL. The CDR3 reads CASSPSDRRYNEQFF. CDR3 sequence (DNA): TGCGCCAGCAGCCCTTCGGACAGGAGATACAATGAGCAGTTCTTC.

DNA for the CDR3: TGCGCCAGCAGGCCGGAGGCGGGGGTCACCTATGGCTACACCTTC. Residues: CASRPEAGVTYGYTF. The V and J genes are TRBV5-1 and TRBJ1-2; TRBD1 is a possible D gene (5 bases). V lost 5 bases and J lost 4, with 18 bases in between. Germline values: CDR1 SGHRS, CDR2 YFSETQ. The CDR3 contains 15 residues.

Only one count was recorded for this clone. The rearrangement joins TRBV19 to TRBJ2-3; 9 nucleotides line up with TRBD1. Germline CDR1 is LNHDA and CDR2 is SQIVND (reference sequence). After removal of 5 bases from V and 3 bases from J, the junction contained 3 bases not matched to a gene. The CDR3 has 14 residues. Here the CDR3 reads CASSPGTGTDTQYF. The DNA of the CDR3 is TGTGCCAGTAGTCCCGGGACAGGGACAGATACGCAGTATTTT.